This record looks at one T cell receptor (beta chain) sequence and its context. This clone came up once. Its antigen is currently not known. No much larger clonotype is one base removed from it; base qualities were not supplied. The data belong to a study of shared clonotypes between healthy human individuals (dated by TCRdb to the early 2020s). Notes on the research overall: The cohort included three men and two women between 18 and 49 years of age. Libraries were prepared and TCR repertoires were sequenced by different laboratories using diverse techniques, in order to increase sequencing depth and limit assay-specific biases. Between about 0.8 and 9 billion PBMCs per donor were obtained by leukapheresis. For each donor, CD4 naive and CD4 memory were each given three plates, CD8 naive was given two plates, and CD8 memory was given one plate. To estimate repertoire size and how much clonotype sharing occurs between individuals, the study deeply sequenced the blood TCR repertoires of roughly 5 healthy adults. Points the paper makes about the study in general: When a handful of donors were compared, the shared fraction of clonotypes was 5% to 6.5% for naive CD4, over 3% for naive CD8, more than 2% for memory CD4, and around 0.37% for memory CD8. Naive subsets generally had larger estimated clonotype richness than memory subsets. Because the study included only a small number of donors, the genetic and exposure-history diversity represented was limited. Higher generation probabilities were observed for clonotypes shared by all four sorted-subset donors than for non-shared clonotypes. Incomplete sequencing was indicated by rarefaction of sorted-subset datasets, despite the large sequencing depth. Sampling was limited to blood, and TCR repertoires in tissue likely differ from TCR repertoires in blood. Pairwise subsampling led to the expectation that sequencing depth would affect the degree of clonotype sharing among donors.

CDR1 and CDR2 are read off the germline V gene as SGHAT and FQNNGV. At the junction V is shortened by 2 bases and J by 4 bases, with 15 bases in between. Measured from the cysteine to the phenylalanine, the CDR3 is 15 residues long. Only CDR3 DNA remains: 45 bases, in frame from the first base. TCR CDR3 regions were amplified from genomic DNA by multiplex PCR using the deep immunoSEQ assay. Extracted genomic DNA from each cell subset was spread evenly across all wells of several immunoSEQ 96-well plates, with each plate serving as a replicate. For sorted subsets, approximately 210 ng of genomic DNA, equivalent to tens of thousands of T cell genomes, went into each replicate PCR. Purified libraries were quantified with a Qubit 3.0 fluorometer, sized on a Bioanalyzer 2100, and re-quantified with the KAPA Library Quantification kit. Every immunoSEQ 96-well plate was sequenced on a separate single-read 150-cycle Illumina NextSeq 550 flow cell. The study's processing was this. Because only junctional sequences without quality scores were contained in the immunoSEQ output, filtering matching that applied to full-length reads could not be performed. To assign V/J genes and CDR3, sequences were annotated using PyIR, a Python wrapper for IgBLAST v1.9, with IMGT germline references. Reads were removed for weak V/J assignments (E-value above 1e-6), missing CDR3, stop codons, out-of-frame junctions, or ambiguous translated residues. V3J clonotypes were defined by identical inferred V gene, J gene, and CDR3 amino acid sequence. To compute the percentage overlap between repertoires, the number of shared unique clonotypes was divided by the size of the smaller repertoire. Richness of each repertoire was evaluated using RTK rarefaction, the Chao1 estimator, and Recon v2.1 estimates of unobserved clonotypes. Generation probabilities were computed with OLGA for all TCRbeta clonotypes obtained by the gDNA method from several donors. As stored in TCRdb, this immuneACCESS dataset retains in-frame rearrangements with V and J assigned. A fraction of the clones does not appear; measured against another copy, unresolved V genes explain less than half of the discrepancy, and the remainder lacks a known reason. That table gives V, J and clone size, and the DNA gave D and trimming. The sample includes about 2.1 million clones, with about 93% observed a single time. Under 2% of the sample comes from the top ten.

CD8 naive samples were obtained by positive selection for CCR7 among CD45RO-negative cells, yielding a CD45RA+CCR7+ population from which TemRA cells were excluded. Healthy HIV-negative adults with no recently reported acute infections or vaccinations were included as donors. Only Caucasian adults living in Nashville, Tennessee, USA were represented among the donors. Blood was obtained by leukapheresis, after which PBMCs were separated by Ficoll-Histopaque density gradient centrifugation and cryopreserved in liquid nitrogen vapor phase. Analytical flow cytometry was used to check the purity and quantity of every magnetically sorted T cell population. Genomic DNA was isolated from each sorted fraction and quantified by UV absorbance on a Nanodrop 2000c.

The specimen sequenced was naive CD8+ T cells from PBMCs. The meaning of the sample's cell subset or site label: CD45RA+CCR7+. This clonotype originated in a man between 18 and 35 years old in good health. Some clones in this sample may be carry-over from other donors' samples. The chain was built from TRBV11-2 and TRBJ2-7, and the D gene may be TRBD1, 5 bases matching. The CDR3 in this case is CASSLTGSSGYEQYF. The DNA reads TGTGCCAGCAGCTTAACAGGATCAAGTGGGTACGAGCAGTACTTC.